This T cell receptor beta chain was recorded in a study of T cell changes during pregnancy in multiple sclerosis. With 6 bases removed from V and 2 bases from J, the gap between germline ends came to 8 bases. Germline loops: CDR1 SQVTM, CDR2 ANQGSEA. The CDR3 loop spans 12 amino acids. Only in-frame clones appear in the TCRdb table, and some are missing; sequencing was by immunoSEQ multiplex PCR. Of around 63,000 clones in the sample, 92% were seen once. The V gene is TRBV29-1, the J gene TRBJ1-3; D not certain. The receptor was derived from a female donor with multiple sclerosis, enrolled in a pregnancy study. Sequencing was performed on peripheral blood, taken after pregnancy. The DNA for the CDR3 is TGCAGCGTCGTCGGGGCTGGAAACACCATATATTTT. Protein product: CSVVGAGNTIYF.